Described below is a single TCR beta chain sequence and its context. This clone's antigen is unknown. No base quality information exists; no much larger clone differs at one position. Library preparation was by PCR. TCRdb records Illumina HiSeq 2500 as the sequencer. To reduce PCR and sequencing biases, unique molecular identifiers were built into the TCR beta cDNA libraries. About 500,000 cDNA molecules were obtained for every 1 to 10 million input T cells, so each molecule roughly corresponded to one T cell. The patient libraries were prepared and sequenced with the same protocol used for the earlier healthy control dataset. Samples belonging to the same batch were prepared together, multiplexed and sequenced on a shared HiSeq lane. Per the source publication's procedure: MIGEC was used to process the raw barcoded reads, and molecular identifier groups with only a single read were discarded before consensus assembly and CDR3 extraction. VDJtools was used for post-analysis of the clonotype tables, with diversity normalized by down-sampling every dataset to the smallest sample size. To correct batch-related cross-sample contamination, repertoire overlap clustering matched CDR3 amino acid sequences but not nucleotide sequences. TCRdb trimmed public reads at Q25 via fastp, called clones via MiXCR and kept in-frame beta chains. Each record represents a unique CDR3 protein, reported with the most common genes and DNA among its rows. The V and J calls come from TCRdb's annotation, not from the publication. For this sample there are about 430,000 distinct CDR3 sequences; more than 30% appear just once. The ten most abundant clones make up 7.6% of the sample.

The CDR3 has 14 amino acids, counting the end cysteine and phenylalanine. The DNA shown is the 42-base CDR3, in frame from base 1. V trim: 6 bases; J trim: 2 bases; unmatched bases: 6. CDR1 and CDR2 are read off the germline V gene as SGHRS and YFSETQ. To demonstrate the VDJtools post-analysis software, TCR beta repertoires were profiled from the peripheral blood of about a dozen young patients with multiple sclerosis. The multiple sclerosis patients were children and adolescents ranging in age from roughly 6 to 15 years. These data belong to a study of post-analysis software for immune sequencing data (dated by TCRdb to between 2014 and 2017). About the study as a whole: Relapsing-remitting, secondary progressive and progressive-relapsing multiple sclerosis were recorded as disease courses, and subtype annotation was lacking for some patients. The patient repertoires were set against approximately 10 previously published healthy control repertoires from donors whose ages ranged from roughly 6 to 26 years. A subset of samples was prepared in parallel using single-end sample barcoding, then pooled and co-amplified after Illumina adapter ligation.

The paper's findings and limits, for the study overall: Direct clustering with F measure showed strong co-clustering of samples prepared in the same batch, prompting a batch-effect correction. The control group was slightly older than the multiple sclerosis patient group. Normalized Chao1 diversity was significantly lower in multiple sclerosis patients than controls, suggesting substantial peripheral T-cell clonal expansion. Roughly 5 TRBV segments, including TRBV5-6, TRBV5-1 and TRBV20-1, were significantly more frequent in patients than controls.

The chain joins TRBV5-1 to TRBJ2-3; TRBD2 fits 7 bases in the junction. The source is a girl aged 2-9 years with multiple sclerosis. Sequenced: blood. The CDR3 protein sequence reads: CASTGGPNTDTQYF. The nucleotide sequence reads TGCGCCAGCACGGGGGGACCTAACACAGATACGCAGTATTTT.